Presented here are 30 T cell receptor beta chains from one specimen sequenced in a study of blood T cells in healthy people across ages. A second roughly 7 to 12 cycle PCR used barcoded and J-beta primers. Using its own MiXCR run on the 5' RACE reads, TCRdb lists one record per CDR3 protein. The sample has around 800,000 distinct CDR3 sequences; approximately 59% are singletons. The sample was blood. The origin of the receptors is a man younger than 40 in good health.

The chain couples TRBV3-1 to TRBJ2-1, with 9 bases aligning to TRBD1. The V and J ends lost 5 bases and 8 bases, in that order; junction bases with no gene match: 13. CDR1 is LGHDT, CDR2 YNNKEL, per germline (reference sequence). The CDR3 is 16 residues long. The CDR3 is CASSEPGTGRFDEQFF. For the CDR3, the DNA is TGTGCCAGCAGCGAGCCAGGGACAGGGCGGTTCGATGAGCAGTTCTTC.

The genes are TRBV14 and TRBJ2-4, with a weak D call TRBD1 (6 bases). The better agreement between TRBJ2-7 and the DNA end casts doubt on the J call. Germline V gene data show CDR1 as SGHDN and CDR2 as FVKESK. The CDR3 extends over 15 amino acids. CDR3 amino acids: CASSQDSGVFYEQYF. DNA for the CDR3: TGTGCCAGCAGCCAAGATTCAGGGGTGTTTTACGAGCAGTACTTC.

This clonotype was seen a few times. The chain recombines TRBV20-1 with TRBJ2-7, with 7 bases aligning to TRBD1. CDR3 length: 11 residues. With V trimmed by 7 bases and J by 5 bases, 5 bases remained unmatched. CDR1 and CDR2 (germline): DFQATT, SNEGSKA (reference sequence). Here the CDR3 reads CSGKTGNEQYF. CDR3 bases: TGCAGTGGTAAGACAGGGAACGAGCAGTACTTC.

This clonotype was detected a few times. The rearrangement links TRBV21-1 to TRBJ2-5; the table's D gene call, TRBD1, was not cross checked with the DNA. TRBV21-1 is a pseudogene segment. The CDR3 totals 14 residues. The CDR3 nucleotides read TGTGCCATCGGATTTTCGGGGGAGAGAGAGACCCAGTACTTC. This translates into CAIGFSGERETQYF.

The rearrangement uses TRBV20-1 and TRBJ1-6; D is possibly TRBD1 (5 bases). V dropped 6 bases and J dropped 0 bases, with 15 bases sitting between them. The germline V gene has CDR1 DFQATT and CDR2 SNEGSKA (reference sequence). The CDR3 extends over 16 amino acids. The CDR3 DNA sequence: TGCAGTGCCTGGGACTTTTCTGACTCCTATAATTCACCCCTCCACTTT. It codes for CSAWDFSDSYNSPLHF.

The genes are TRBV6-6 and TRBJ1-2; weak D call: TRBD1 (6 bases). This CDR3 has 13 amino acids. CDR1 and CDR2 (germline): MNHNY, SVGAGI (reference sequence). The germline V and J ends were trimmed by 9 bases and 6 bases, with 17 bases remaining between them. DNA for the CDR3: TGTGCCAGTTTAGGGGCGGGGGGCAATGGCTACACCTTC. This codes for CASLGAGGNGYTF.

The genes are TRBV7-9 and TRBJ2-1; 9 nucleotides line up with TRBD2. The CDR3 has 15 amino acids. Germline loops: CDR1 SEHNR, CDR2 FQNEAQ (reference sequence). Unmatched junction bases numbered 5, after V lost 5 bases and J lost 3 bases. The CDR3 DNA reads TGTGCCAGCAGCACTGGCGGGGGGGACTACAATGAGCAGTTCTTC. Its translation is CASSTGGGDYNEQFF.

The V gene is TRBV29-1, the J gene TRBJ2-7; maybe TRBD1 (6 bases). The germline V gene encodes CDR1 SQVTM and CDR2 ANQGSEA. This CDR3 is built from 12 residues. Trimming took 5 bases from V and 5 from J, leaving 13 bases between them. The chain's CDR3 is CSVNLQGNEQYF. Written as DNA, the CDR3 is TGCAGCGTTAACCTACAGGGCAACGAGCAGTACTTC.

The sample holds many counts of this clonotype. This chain connects TRBV27 to TRBJ2-7; 9 bases agree with TRBD1. CDR3 length equals 14 residues. The germline V gene encodes CDR1 MNHEY and CDR2 SMNVEV (reference sequence). The ends lost 5 bases at V and 0 bases at J; junction bases unmatched: 2. The DNA of the CDR3 is TGTGCCAGCAGTCCGGACAGGGGCTCCTACGAGCAGTACTTC. Encoded protein: CASSPDRGSYEQYF.

On this clonotype: A read error may produce the germline difference seen at one junction end. The chain combines TRBV5-1 with TRBJ2-2, with D possibly being TRBD1 (5 bases). The V gene's germline CDR1 is SGHRS and CDR2 YFSETQ. The CDR3 runs 16 residues. CDR3 DNA sequence: TGCGCCAGCAGCTTGGAAAGCGCAGGGAACCCCGGGGAGCTGTTTTTT. Residues: CASSLESAGNPGELFF.

The chain has TRBV15 and TRBJ2-7, with D unresolved. Trimming pared 1 base from V and 5 bases from J, leaving 12 bases between. The CDR3 sequence is 14 residues long. The germline V gene encodes CDR1 LNHNV and CDR2 YYDKDF (reference sequence). The CDR3 nucleotides are TGTGCCACCAGCAGAGGGTCCAGGATCGACGAGCAGTACTTC. Protein product: CATSRGSRIDEQYF.

This rearrangement joins TRBV18 to TRBJ2-4; 9 bases agree with TRBD1. V gave up 2 bases and J gave up 6 bases; unmatched junction bases: 5. Germline V gives CDR1 KGHSH, CDR2 LQKENI. The CDR3 length is 15 residues. CDR3 sequence reads: CASSPVPGQGNIQYF. The CDR3 DNA reads as TGTGCCAGCTCACCAGTCCCGGGACAGGGAAACATTCAGTACTTC.

V gene TRBV10-3 combines with J gene TRBJ2-3, with 14 bases fitting TRBD2. Trimming at V came to 10 bases and at J to 3 bases, leaving 9 bases not matched to a gene. The CDR3 contains 16 residues. Per the germline V gene, CDR1 is ENHRY and CDR2 is SYGVKD. CDR3 coding DNA: TGTGCCACCAGCGGGACTAGCGGGGGTAATACAGATACGCAGTATTTT. It translates to CATSGTSGGNTDTQYF.

This clonotype was seen ten or more times. The chain joins TRBV7-2 to TRBJ1-2; D might be TRBD1 (5 bases). Germline V gene lookup returns CDR1 SGHTA and CDR2 FQGNSA. V was pared by 5 bases and J by 2 bases, with 15 bases between. The CDR3 sequence is 15 residues long. The CDR3 reads CASSPRVGDNYGYTF. CDR3 in DNA: TGTGCCAGCAGCCCCAGGGTTGGGGACAACTATGGCTACACCTTC.

This clonotype was seen a single time. This chain links TRBV30 with TRBJ1-4; possibly TRBD1 for D (5 bases). Germline V CDR1 and CDR2: GTSNPN, SVGIG (reference sequence). The CDR3 consists of 13 residues. The V end was cut by 3 bases, the J end by 7 bases, with 12 bases between. The CDR3 region is CAWSILGREKLFF. The CDR3 region has the DNA TGTGCCTGGAGCATACTGGGACGTGAAAAACTGTTTTTT.

This clonotype turned up a few times. The chain couples TRBV6-5 to TRBJ2-3; possible D gene TRBD2, 5 bases. V was shortened by 0 bases and J by 6 bases, with 7 bases between the two germline ends. There are 13 residues in the CDR3. Germline CDR1 and CDR2: MNHEY and SVGAGI. For the CDR3, the DNA is TGTGCCAGCAGTTACTCCTTAGCGGATACGCAGTATTTT. Protein sequence: CASSYSLADTQYF.

The rearrangement joins TRBV20-1 to TRBJ1-5, with D possibly matching TRBD1 (5 bases). CDR3 size: 14 residues. The germline gives CDR1 DFQATT, CDR2 SNEGSKA (reference sequence). Trimming removed 3 bases from V and 3 bases from J, with 12 bases in between. The CDR3 DNA is TGCAGTGCTAGGGCTGGGGGGTACAATCAGCCCCAGCATTTT. Translated: CSARAGGYNQPQHF.

In the case of this clonotype: An end of the junction does not agree with germline; a read error may underlie this. The chain uses TRBV12-3 or TRBV12-4 and TRBJ2-3; D is uncertain. This CDR3 comprises 14 residues. The CDR3 DNA sequence: TGTGCCAGCAGTGGGAACCGTCGCACAGATGCGCAGTATTTT. As protein: CASSGNRRTDAQYF.

This clonotype has just a few counts. The chain links TRBV27 to TRBJ2-1; the match to TRBD1 covers 8 bases. The CDR3 is 13 amino acids. V gave up 5 bases and J gave up 5 bases; unmatched junction bases: 2. Germline V lookup: CDR1 MNHEY, CDR2 SMNVEV (reference sequence). The chain's CDR3 is CASSGQGDNEQFF. As DNA, the CDR3 is TGTGCCAGCAGTGGACAGGGCGACAATGAGCAGTTCTTC.

DNA for the CDR3: TGTGCCATCAGTTCCCCCGGGACAAGGGGTAATTCACCCCTCCACTTT. Translating it yields CAISSPGTRGNSPLHF. The chain links TRBV10-3 to TRBJ1-6, with D perhaps matching TRBD1 (6 bases). The CDR3 has 16 amino acids. Trimming took 5 bases from V and 6 from J, leaving 17 bases between them. In germline, CDR1 is ENHRY, CDR2 SYGVKD.

The chain carries TRBV2 and TRBJ2-7; D is ambiguous. There are 14 residues in the CDR3. Germline CDR1 SNHLY, CDR2 FYNNEI. Between the trimmed V and J ends, which lost 5 bases and 2 bases, there was a span of 13 bases. CDR3 DNA: TGTGCCAGCAGTCGATATGACAATCCCTACGAGCAGTACTTC. Its translation: CASSRYDNPYEQYF.

V gene TRBV12-3 or TRBV12-4 combines with J gene TRBJ2-7; no definite D call. The J call may not be correct, given that the DNA end is closer to TRBJ2-5. The CDR3 totals 16 residues. Written as DNA, the CDR3 is TGTGCCAGCAGTCCCGTCCTCACGAAAGCCACAGAGACCCAGTACTTC. This sequence encodes CASSPVLTKATETQYF.

The chain combines TRBV3-1 with TRBJ1-4; D unresolved. CDR1 is LGHDT and CDR2 is YNNKEL in the germline V gene (reference sequence). This CDR3 contains 14 residues. V was pared by 0 bases and J by 7 bases, with 9 bases between. The CDR3 nucleotides read TGTGCCAGCAGCCAAGACTGGACGGTTGAAAAACTGTTTTTT. Translation: CASSQDWTVEKLFF.

V is TRBV7-9 and J is TRBJ2-1; a possible D gene is TRBD2 (7 bases). With 4 bases removed from V and 9 bases from J, the gap between germline ends came to 19 bases. CDR1 and CDR2 from the germline V gene are SEHNR and FQNEAQ (reference sequence). The CDR3 length is 15 residues. CDR3 residues: CASSSVWGGGGEQFF. CDR3 nucleotide sequence: TGTGCCAGCAGCTCCGTGTGGGGGGGCGGCGGTGAGCAGTTCTTC.

The rearrangement joins TRBV12-3 or TRBV12-4 to TRBJ2-4; D gene uncertain. The J call may be mistaken, given a closer DNA end match to TRBJ2-5. CDR3 length: 16 residues. The CDR3 DNA reads as TGTGCCAGCAGTTTAGCGAATAATCCAGTCGGGGAGACCCAGTACTTC. It specifies CASSLANNPVGETQYF.

The rearrangement links TRBV7-3 to TRBJ1-1, with D perhaps matching TRBD1 (5 bases). Trimming stripped 1 base from V and 0 bases from J, with 18 bases between. CDR1 and CDR2 from the germline V gene are SGHTA and FQGTGA. This CDR3 region has 18 residues. The CDR3 sequence: CASSLRGFGRGMNTEAFF. The DNA for the CDR3 is TGTGCCAGCAGCTTAAGGGGCTTTGGGAGGGGAATGAACACTGAAGCTTTCTTT. Combining the CDR3 with reference TRBV7-3 and TRBJ1-1 gives the whole variable domain GAGVSQTPSNKVTEKGKYVELRCDPISGHTALYWYRQSLGQGPEFLIYFQGTGAADDSGLPNDRFFAVRPEGSVSTLKIQRTERGDSAVYLCASSLRGFGRGMNTEAFFGQGTRLTVV.

In regard to this clonotype: This CDR3 fails to terminate in the conserved phenylalanine or tryptophan, so it likely reflects a read error. The gene calls are TRBV5-1 and TRBJ2-5; D unresolved. This CDR3 region has 13 residues. Trimming cost V 6 bases and J 3 bases, with 12 bases left between them. CDR1 SGHRS and CDR2 YFSETQ come from the germline V gene. The CDR3 DNA sequence: TGCGCCAGCACCACTCGGACGGAAGAGACCCAGTACTTA. Translation: CASTTRTEETQYL.

V is TRBV7-2 and J is TRBJ2-1; D not certain. Trimming pared 0 bases from V and 6 bases from J, leaving 12 bases between. In germline, CDR1 is SGHTA, CDR2 FQGNSA. This CDR3 region has 15 residues. The CDR3 loop is CASSLAWTGCNEQFF. CDR3 DNA sequence: TGTGCCAGCAGCTTAGCGTGGACGGGTTGCAATGAGCAGTTCTTC. The whole variable domain, filled in from reference TRBV7-2 and TRBJ2-1, reads GAGVSQSPSNKVTEKGKDVELRCDPISGHTALYWYRQSLGQGLEFLIYFQGNSAPDKSGLPSDRFSAERTGGSVSTLTIQRTQQEDSAVYLCASSLAWTGCNEQFFGPGTRLTVL.

The chain employs TRBV20-1 and TRBJ2-3; TRBD2 matches at 10 bases. This CDR3 has 14 residues. Germline CDR1 is DFQATT and CDR2 is SNEGSKA (reference sequence). The V and J ends lost 4 bases and 2 bases, in that order; junction bases with no gene match: 3. As DNA, the CDR3 is TGCAGTGCTAACCTAGCGGGGGTCACAGATACGCAGTATTTT. It codes for CSANLAGVTDTQYF.

V is TRBV6-6 and J is TRBJ1-1; weak D call: TRBD1 (5 bases). V shed 6 bases and J shed 0 bases, with 17 bases lying between them. CDR1 and CDR2 (germline): MNHNY, SVGAGI (reference sequence). This CDR3 region has 16 residues. This CDR3 is CASRLWTRKMNTEAFF. The CDR3 coding sequence is TGTGCCAGCAGGTTATGGACACGGAAGATGAACACTGAAGCTTTCTTT.